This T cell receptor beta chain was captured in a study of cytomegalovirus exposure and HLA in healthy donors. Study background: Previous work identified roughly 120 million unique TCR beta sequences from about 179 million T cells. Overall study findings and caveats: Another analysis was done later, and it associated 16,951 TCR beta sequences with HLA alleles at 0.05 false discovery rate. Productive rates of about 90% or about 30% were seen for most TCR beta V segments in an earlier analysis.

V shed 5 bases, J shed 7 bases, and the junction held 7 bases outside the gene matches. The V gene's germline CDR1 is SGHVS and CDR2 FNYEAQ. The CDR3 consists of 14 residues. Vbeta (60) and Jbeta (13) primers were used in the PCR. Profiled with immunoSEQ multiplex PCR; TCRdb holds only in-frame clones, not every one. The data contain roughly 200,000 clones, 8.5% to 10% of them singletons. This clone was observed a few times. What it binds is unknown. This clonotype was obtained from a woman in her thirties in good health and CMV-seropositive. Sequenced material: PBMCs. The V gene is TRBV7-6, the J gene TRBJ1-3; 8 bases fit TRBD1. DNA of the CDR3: TGTGCCAGCAGCGCACCAGGGGGCTCCAACACCATATATTTT. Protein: CASSAPGGSNTIYF.